A single sample gave rise to the 31 T cell receptor beta chains below, sequenced in a study of T cell repertoires in cytomegalovirus infection. Their cognate antigens are unknown. TCRdb re-called the reads with MiXCR, one entry per CDR3 protein. In the table there are roughly 920,000 distinct CDR3 sequences, 31% of which are singletons. The material was cultured CD8+ T cells from PBMCs, obtained from culture after CMV antigen stimulation. These TCRs come from a human donor in good health (CMV status not recorded). Some clones in this sample may be carry-over from other donors' samples.

This clonotype was observed many times. The rearrangement uses TRBV7-2 and TRBJ1-1; D remains unclear. V lost 1 base and J 4 bases, leaving 19 bases between the germline ends. CDR3 length equals 17 residues. Looked up from germline, CDR1 is SGHTA and CDR2 is FQGNSA. Here the CDR3 reads CASSLDVDLAQFTEAFF. CDR3 sequence (DNA): TGTGCCAGCAGCTTAGATGTGGATTTAGCACAGTTCACTGAAGCTTTCTTT. Together with reference TRBV7-2 and TRBJ1-1, the CDR3 gives the full variable domain: GAGVSQSPSNKVTEKGKDVELRCDPISGHTALYWYRQSLGQGLEFLIYFQGNSAPDKSGLPSDRFSAERTGGSVSTLTIQRTQQEDSAVYLCASSLDVDLAQFTEAFFGQGTRLTVV.

This clonotype was detected ten times or more. The chain has TRBV12-3 or TRBV12-4 and TRBJ1-2; 7 nucleotides align to TRBD1. Germline trimming cut 1 base from V and 5 bases from J; bases unmatched to any gene: 7. This CDR3 is built from 15 residues. The CDR3 spells CASSLGEGRGYGYTF. CDR3 bases: TGTGCCAGCAGTTTAGGGGAAGGCAGGGGGTATGGCTACACCTTC.

V gene TRBV10-3 combines with J gene TRBJ2-3, with 10 bases matching TRBD2. Germline CDR1 reads ENHRY; CDR2 reads SYGVKD. This CDR3 has 17 amino acids. J was trimmed by 2 bases and V by 7 bases; bases with no gene match: 12. The DNA for the CDR3 is TGTGCCATCAATGGTAGTCCTAGCGGGGGTAACACAGATACGCAGTATTTT. It codes for CAINGSPSGGNTDTQYF.

This clonotype has a handful of counts. The junction does not match germline at one end; this may be a read error. The chain combines TRBV6-5 with TRBJ1-1; D may be TRBD1 (5 bases). The CDR3 extends over 13 amino acids. In germline, CDR1 is MNHEY, CDR2 SVGAGI. CDR3 sequence reads: CASSYWGGTEAFF. In nucleotides, the CDR3 is TGTGCCAGTAGTTATTGGGGCGGCACTGAAGCTTTCTTT.

This clonotype has just a few counts. The V gene is TRBV6-5, the J gene TRBJ2-1; 8 bases fit TRBD2. The V gene's germline CDR1 is MNHEY and CDR2 SVGAGI. With V trimmed by 0 bases and J by 7 bases, 8 bases remained unmatched. The CDR3 runs to 16 residues. Written as DNA, the CDR3 is TGTGCCAGCAGTTACTCGGTCGGGGGGGCCTGGAATGAGCAGTTCTTC. This gives the protein CASSYSVGGAWNEQFF.

This clonotype was recorded a few times. The gene calls are TRBV7-3 and TRBJ1-1; TRBD1 matches at 11 bases. The V gene end was trimmed by 2 bases and the J gene end by 7 bases; junction bases not matched to a gene: 6. The germline gives CDR1 SGHTA, CDR2 FQGTGA. The CDR3 contains 15 residues. The CDR3 DNA reads TGTGCCAGCAGCTTATCGGACAGGGGGCCCCTTGAAGCTTTCTTT. It translates to CASSLSDRGPLEAFF.

The chain recombines TRBV6-5 with TRBJ2-5, with 7 bases fitting TRBD1. V lost 0 bases, J lost 0 bases, and 1 base stayed unmatched. CDR1 is MNHEY and CDR2 is SVGAGI in the germline V gene. This CDR3 has 15 amino acids. The CDR3 bases are TGTGCCAGCAGTTACTCACAGGGGTACCAAGAGACCCAGTACTTC. Its protein product is CASSYSQGYQETQYF.

Written as DNA, the CDR3 is TGTGCCAGCAGCGCGACAGGGGCAAATGAGCAGTTCTTC. Translating it yields CASSATGANEQFF. The V call is TRBV7-2, the J call TRBJ2-1, with 8 bases identical to TRBD1. Germline CDR1 reads SGHTA; CDR2 reads FQGNSA. With 5 bases clipped from V and 7 bases from J, the junction kept 4 bases outside the gene matches. The CDR3 runs 13 residues.

This clonotype was seen ten or more times. In nucleotides, the CDR3 is TGTGCCAGCAGCCCACCAGACAGTCGGGAGACCCAGTACTTC. Translation: CASSPPDSRETQYF. This sequence joins TRBV7-8 and TRBJ2-5; perhaps TRBD1 as D (5 bases). CDR1 and CDR2 from the germline V gene are SGHVS and FQNEAQ. CDR3 length: 14 residues. The V end was cut by 5 bases, the J end by 5 bases, with 15 bases between.

The sample holds many counts of this clonotype. The V and J genes are TRBV6-5 and TRBJ2-3; maybe TRBD1 (5 bases). This CDR3 region has 14 residues. Trimming took off 2 bases at V and 4 bases at J, with 10 bases between the two ends. Looked up from germline, CDR1 is MNHEY and CDR2 is SVGAGI. In DNA form, the CDR3 reads TGTGCCAGCAGTTACACAGACAGTTCAGATACGCAGTATTTT. Amino acids: CASSYTDSSDTQYF.

The V gene is TRBV4-1, the J gene TRBJ2-7, with D possibly matching TRBD2 (6 bases). CDR3 length: 16 amino acids. Deletions cut 4 bases from V and 3 bases from J, with 19 bases between. The germline gives CDR1 MGHRA, CDR2 YSYEKL. CDR3 in amino acids: CASSPPWRDGFYEQYF. DNA of the CDR3: TGCGCCAGCAGCCCCCCGTGGAGGGACGGATTCTACGAGCAGTACTTC.

The chain recombines TRBV6-8 with TRBJ2-2; D not resolved. V was pared by 6 bases and J by 4 bases, with 12 bases between. This CDR3 has 14 amino acids. CDR1 MNHGY and CDR2 SAAAGT come from the germline V gene. This CDR3 reads CASSRSPLTGELFF. In nucleotides, the CDR3 is TGTGCCAGCAGCCGGTCCCCCCTCACCGGGGAGCTGTTTTTT.

The V gene is TRBV7-6, the J gene TRBJ2-7; 8 nucleotides line up with TRBD2. V shed 5 bases and J 7 bases; nucleotides not matched to a gene: 7. Germline-derived CDR1 and CDR2 are SGHVS and FNYEAQ. The CDR3 spans 13 residues. The CDR3: CASSPAGGGEQYV. The CDR3 DNA reads as TGTGCCAGCAGCCCCGCGGGGGGTGGGGAGCAGTACGTC.

In its sample, this clonotype was seen a few times. This chain uses TRBV7-8 with TRBJ2-1; TRBD1 matches 8 bases. The germline CDR1 and CDR2 sequences are SGHVS and FQNEAQ. J gave up 9 bases and V 5 bases, and 15 bases lay outside the gene matches. The CDR3 is made up of 16 amino acids. CDR3 loop: CASSKKAGGNDGEQFF. CDR3 in DNA: TGTGCCAGCAGCAAAAAAGCAGGGGGCAACGATGGTGAGCAGTTCTTC.

This clonotype was seen a handful of times. V and J are TRBV5-1 and TRBJ1-1; perhaps TRBD1 as D (6 bases). This CDR3 has 13 amino acids. The V end lost 2 bases, the J end lost 5 bases, and 10 bases lay between the germline ends. CDR1 is SGHRS, CDR2 YFSETQ, per germline. This CDR3 reads CASSFRGQTEAFF. DNA of the CDR3: TGCGCCAGCAGCTTCAGGGGACAAACTGAAGCTTTCTTT.

The rearrangement joins TRBV19 to TRBJ2-1; 8 bases match TRBD2. Germline loops: CDR1 LNHDA, CDR2 SQIVND (reference sequence). V lost 7 bases, J lost 7 bases, and 9 bases stayed unmatched. The CDR3 has 14 amino acids. The CDR3 protein is CASTPGGGLNEQFF. Here the CDR3 DNA reads TGTGCCAGTACACCGGGGGGGGGGCTTAATGAGCAGTTCTTC.

This clonotype was counted a few times. This chain links TRBV28 with TRBJ2-7; 7 nucleotides line up with TRBD1. The trim removed 8 bases at V and 2 bases at J, leaving 9 bases unmatched. The CDR3 is 14 amino acids. CDR1 is MDHEN and CDR2 is SYDVKM in the germline V gene. CDR3 sequence: CASRETGLTYEQYV. The CDR3 coding sequence is TGTGCCAGCCGCGAGACAGGGCTTACCTACGAGCAGTACGTC.

The V gene is TRBV7-2, the J gene TRBJ1-2; perhaps TRBD1 as D (5 bases). The germline V and J ends were trimmed by 1 base and 8 bases, with 17 bases remaining between them. There are 15 residues in the CDR3. The germline CDR1 and CDR2 sequences are SGHTA and FQGNSA. CDR3 sequence reads: CASSLDRSGKGGYTF. CDR3 nucleotide sequence: TGTGCCAGCAGCTTAGATCGGTCCGGGAAGGGGGGCTACACCTTC. The full variable domain, rest sourced from reference TRBV7-2 and TRBJ1-2, is GAGVSQSPSNKVTEKGKDVELRCDPISGHTALYWYRQSLGQGLEFLIYFQGNSAPDKSGLPSDRFSAERTGGSVSTLTIQRTQQEDSAVYLCASSLDRSGKGGYTFGSGTRLTVV.

This clonotype was counted ten times or more. The V gene is TRBV7-3, the J gene TRBJ2-5; the match to TRBD1 covers 7 bases. The germline gives CDR1 SGHTA, CDR2 FQGTGA. The CDR3 extends over 15 amino acids. V lost 5 bases and J lost 2; bases outside the gene matches: 8. This CDR3 is CASSPRGTLQETQYF. For the CDR3, the DNA is TGTGCCAGCAGCCCCAGGGGGACCTTACAAGAGACCCAGTACTTC. The full variable domain, rest sourced from reference TRBV7-3 and TRBJ2-5, is GAGVSQTPSNKVTEKGKYVELRCDPISGHTALYWYRQSLGQGPEFLIYFQGTGAADDSGLPNDRFFAVRPEGSVSTLKIQRTERGDSAVYLCASSPRGTLQETQYFGPGTRLLVL.

This clonotype came up once. The J gene is TRBJ2-1, the V gene TRBV14; the D call may be TRBD1 or TRBD2 (6 bases each). Per the germline V gene, CDR1 is SGHDN and CDR2 is FVKESK. There are 17 residues in the CDR3. V was shortened by 1 base and J by 1 base, with 14 bases between the two germline ends. The CDR3 bases are TGTGCCAGCAGCCAAGTGGCAGGGGAGGATTCCTACAATGAGCAGTTCTTC. Its translation: CASSQVAGEDSYNEQFF.

This chain joins TRBV6-2 or TRBV6-3 and TRBJ2-2; tentative D call: TRBD1 (8 bases). V was shortened by 7 bases and J by 0 bases, with 24 bases between the two germline ends. The CDR3 is made up of 19 amino acids. CDR1 and CDR2 from the germline V gene are MNHEY and SVGEGT. The DNA for the CDR3 is TGTGCCAGCAAATTAAACCTCCGGACAGGGAGGGCGAACACCGGGGAGCTGTTTTTT. Translation: CASKLNLRTGRANTGELFF.

The rearrangement joins TRBV6-6 to TRBJ2-1; D gene unclear. Trimming removed 6 bases from V and 4 bases from J, with 10 bases in between. Germline V gene lookup returns CDR1 MNHNY and CDR2 SVGAGI (reference sequence). The CDR3 consists of 13 residues. The CDR3 loop reads CASRDLQYNEQFF. The CDR3, as DNA: TGTGCCAGCAGGGATCTACAATACAATGAGCAGTTCTTC.

This clonotype was recorded many times. The chain employs TRBV7-2 and TRBJ2-3; no reliable D call. The CDR3 is 13 residues long. The germline CDR1 and CDR2 sequences are SGHTA and FQGNSA. V lost 2 bases, J lost 2 bases, and 5 bases lay in between. The CDR3 protein is CASSLLTTDTQYF. The CDR3 bases are TGTGCCAGCAGCTTACTAACCACAGATACGCAGTATTTT.

This clonotype came up a few times. CDR3 DNA sequence: TGTGCCACCAGCAGCCGGGGCGGAGGGGGCAACTATGGCTACACCTTC. Amino acids: CATSSRGGGGNYGYTF. The V and J genes are TRBV15 and TRBJ1-2, with 7 bases that match TRBD1. Germline loops: CDR1 LNHNV, CDR2 YYDKDF (reference sequence). V was pared by 3 bases and J by 2 bases, with 9 bases of the junction left unmatched. The CDR3 has 16 residues. Supplemented by reference TRBV15 and TRBJ1-2, the full variable domain reads DAMVIQNPRYQVTQFGKPVTLSCSQTLNHNVMYWYQQKSSQAPKLLFHYYDKDFNNEADTPDNFQSRRPNTSFCFLDIRSPGLGDTAMYLCATSSRGGGGNYGYTFGSGTRLTVV.

The rearrangement joins TRBV6-2 or TRBV6-3 to TRBJ2-1, with 8 bases fitting TRBD1. This CDR3 has 15 amino acids. CDR1 is MNHEY and CDR2 is SVGEGT in the germline V gene. Trimming at V came to 7 bases and at J to 3 bases, leaving 8 bases not matched to a gene. The CDR3 sequence: CASNPRGPVYNEQFF. In DNA form, the CDR3 reads TGTGCCAGCAACCCCAGGGGGCCTGTCTACAATGAGCAGTTCTTC.

This clonotype was counted between two and nine times. This chain joins TRBV7-8 and TRBJ1-1; D is unclear. The V gene lost 3 bases and the J gene lost 1 base, with 9 bases spanning the gap. This CDR3 is built from 14 residues. Germline CDR1 and CDR2: SGHVS and FQNEAQ. CDR3 amino acids: CASSFGWGNTEAFF. CDR3 DNA: TGTGCCAGCAGCTTCGGGTGGGGGAACACTGAAGCTTTCTTT.

This clonotype was seen repeatedly, ten times or more. The rearrangement joins TRBV27 to TRBJ2-7; possibly TRBD1 for D (5 bases). Germline CDR1 and CDR2: MNHEY and SMNVEV (reference sequence). The CDR3 loop spans 13 amino acids. The V and J ends lost 3 bases and 1 base respectively, with 7 bases between them. Here the CDR3 DNA reads TGTGCCAGCAGTTTGACAGAGTCCTACGAGCAGTACTTC. Translating it yields CASSLTESYEQYF.

This clonotype has just one count. The chain uses TRBV29-1 and TRBJ1-5; a weak D match, TRBD1 (6 bases). Trimming shortened V by 3 bases and J by 6 bases, and 12 bases separated the two germline ends. This CDR3 contains 13 residues. Germline V CDR1 and CDR2: SQVTM, ANQGSEA. The CDR3 is CSVDTGRGQPQHF. The CDR3 DNA sequence: TGCAGCGTTGACACAGGGAGGGGTCAGCCCCAGCATTTT.

This sequence joins TRBV3-1 and TRBJ1-1; 10 nucleotides match TRBD1. This CDR3 has 16 residues. V lost 1 base and J lost 8; bases outside the gene matches: 10. Germline V lookup: CDR1 LGHDT, CDR2 YNNKEL (reference sequence). The DNA for the CDR3 is TGTGCCAGCAGCCAAGCGATGTGGACAGGGGGAACCGAAGCTTTCTTT. It translates to CASSQAMWTGGTEAFF.

Note on this clonotype: Given a much more abundant clone one base away, this may be a read error. The chain couples TRBV3-1 to TRBJ2-5; D remains unclear. Germline assignment: CDR1 LGHDT and CDR2 YNNKEL (reference sequence). The CDR3 sequence is 14 residues long. The CDR3 sequence is CAGSQVRNQETQYF. The DNA of the CDR3 is TGTGCCGGCAGCCAAGTGCGGAACCAAGAGACCCAGTACTTC.

This clonotype was counted only a few times. The CDR3 DNA is TGTGCCAGCAGCATAGGGACTAGCGGGGTGAGTGAGCAGTTCTTC. Translation: CASSIGTSGVSEQFF. The chain links TRBV9 to TRBJ2-1; 13 bases match TRBD2. The V and J ends lost 4 bases and 9 bases, in that order; junction bases with no gene match: 7. The CDR3 loop spans 15 amino acids. CDR1 and CDR2 from the germline V gene are SGDLS and YYNGEE.